Each of the 24 T cell receptor beta chains below was sequenced from the same sample in a study of blood T cell repertoires in COVID-19. The assay was immunoSEQ multiplex PCR, and TCRdb's table has in-frame clones only and misses some. This sample has about 140,000 clones, with 85% to 90% found just once. The sequenced material came from peripheral blood. Receptors were obtained from a woman aged 55 to 70 with active COVID-19.

CDR3 amino acids: CASSLPGHSYNEQFF. CDR3 coding DNA: TGTGCCAGCAGCTTACCAGGGCACTCCTACAATGAGCAGTTCTTC. The chain has TRBV7-9 and TRBJ2-1; a weak D match, TRBD1 (5 bases). Trimming left V 2 bases short and J 0 bases short, with 8 bases between. Germline loops: CDR1 SEHNR, CDR2 FQNEAQ (reference sequence). The CDR3 totals 15 residues.

The chain has TRBV24-1 and TRBJ2-5; D is possibly TRBD1 (5 bases). The V end lost 5 bases, the J end lost 4 bases, and 10 bases lay between the germline ends. The CDR3 totals 13 residues. Per the germline V gene, CDR1 is KGHDR and CDR2 is SFDVKD. For the CDR3, the DNA is TGTGCCACCAGTGGGGGCGGCCCAGAGACCCAGTACTTC. Protein: CATSGGGPETQYF.

The chain combines TRBV7-2 with TRBJ2-2; D call uncertain. Germline V gene sequence: CDR1 SGHTA, CDR2 FQGNSA. The length of the CDR3 is 17 residues. V dropped 3 bases and J dropped 9 bases, with 23 bases sitting between them. The CDR3 loop is CASSFDTSFLPHRELFF. The CDR3 coding sequence is TGTGCCAGCAGCTTCGACACAAGCTTTCTCCCTCACCGGGAGCTGTTTTTT.

The chain joins TRBV5-1 to TRBJ1-1, with TRBD1 as a possible D gene (6 bases). Germline CDR1 reads SGHRS; CDR2 reads YFSETQ. The CDR3 covers 16 residues. The V gene lost 4 bases and the J gene lost 3 bases, with 19 bases spanning the gap. The CDR3 loop reads CASSPKAGQKDTEAFF. The DNA of the CDR3 is TGCGCCAGCAGCCCAAAGGCTGGACAGAAAGACACTGAAGCTTTCTTT.

In its sample, this clone was seen once. The chain employs TRBV28 and TRBJ1-1; 7 positions agree with TRBD1. CDR1 and CDR2 from the germline V gene are MDHEN and SYDVKM. There are 14 residues in the CDR3. J was trimmed by 8 bases and V by 4 bases; bases with no gene match: 10. CDR3: CASSSRTGGSEAFF. The CDR3, as DNA: TGTGCCAGCAGTTCCCGGACAGGCGGGTCAGAAGCTTTCTTT.

The rearrangement links TRBV10-3 to TRBJ1-1, with 9 bases that match TRBD1. The ends lost 10 bases at V and 2 bases at J; junction bases unmatched: 23. This CDR3 spans 19 amino acids. Germline V gene sequence: CDR1 ENHRY, CDR2 SYGVKD. The CDR3 nucleotides are TGTGCCACCAAACGTGGGGACAGGGTCAGCGAGGCGGTTAACACTGAAGCTTTCTTT. It is translated as CATKRGDRVSEAVNTEAFF.

V usage is TRBV5-6 and J usage is TRBJ1-5; 8 positions match TRBD1. V was pared by 0 bases and J by 5 bases, with 4 bases of the junction left unmatched. This CDR3 spans 15 amino acids. The V gene's germline CDR1 is SGHDT and CDR2 YYEEEE. Here the CDR3 DNA reads TGTGCCAGCAGCTTGGCAGGGGGCCATCATCAGCCCCAGCATTTT. Translated, it gives CASSLAGGHHQPQHF.

The chain joins TRBV3-1 (or the pseudogene TRBV3-2) to TRBJ1-2, with D perhaps matching TRBD1 (5 bases). V was shortened by 0 bases and J by 6 bases, with 8 bases between the two germline ends. From germline, CDR1 is LGHDT and CDR2 YNNKEL (reference sequence). CDR3 size: 13 residues. The CDR3, as DNA: TGTGCCAGCAGCCAAGATAGGGGTCATGGCTACACCTTC. The encoded protein is CASSQDRGHGYTF.

The chain combines TRBV24-1 with TRBJ2-1; D is possibly TRBD1 (6 bases). Germline CDR1 is KGHDR and CDR2 is SFDVKD. This CDR3 region has 13 residues. Trimming cost V 8 bases and J 5 bases, with 12 bases left between them. Here the CDR3 reads CATTHNRDNEQFF. The CDR3 nucleotides read TGTGCCACCACTCATAACAGGGACAATGAGCAGTTCTTC.

The chain has TRBV25-1 and TRBJ2-6, with unresolved D. The CDR3 is 15 amino acids. CDR1 and CDR2 (germline): MGHDK, SYGVNS. V lost 9 bases to trimming and J lost 1 base, with 13 bases between them. DNA for the CDR3: TGTGCCAGTACGACCTGGGCTTCTGGGGCCAACGTCCTGACTTTC. Its translation: CASTTWASGANVLTF.

This chain connects TRBV7-2 to TRBJ2-3, with 10 bases aligning to TRBD2. With 6 bases clipped from V and 5 bases from J, the junction kept 8 bases outside the gene matches. CDR1 and CDR2 from the germline V gene are SGHTA and FQGNSA. The CDR3 extends over 15 amino acids. In nucleotides, the CDR3 is TGTGCCAGCAGTCCAAGCGGGAGGGTTAAAGATACGCAGTATTTT. This codes for CASSPSGRVKDTQYF.

The chain uses TRBV3-1 (or the pseudogene TRBV3-2) and TRBJ2-1; D is perhaps TRBD2 (6 bases). The germline V and J ends were trimmed by 1 base and 14 bases, with 21 bases remaining between them. Germline CDR1 is LGHDT and CDR2 is YNNKEL (reference sequence). The CDR3 is 15 residues long. CDR3 DNA sequence: TGTGCCAGCAGCCAAGGTAATGGCAGGGAGGCACGAAAGTTCTTC. The encoded protein is CASSQGNGREARKFF.

The chain is built from TRBV28 and TRBJ1-3, with D uncertain. Trimming removed 3 bases from V and 4 bases from J, with 13 bases in between. This CDR3 comprises 15 residues. Per the germline V gene, CDR1 is MDHEN and CDR2 is SYDVKM. Here the CDR3 reads CASSFPRAKGNTIYF. The DNA of the CDR3 is TGTGCCAGCAGTTTCCCCAGAGCGAAAGGAAACACCATATATTTT.

This rearrangement joins TRBV27 to TRBJ1-5; D not certain. CDR1 and CDR2 (germline): MNHEY, SMNVEV (reference sequence). The CDR3 covers 15 residues. The V end lost 6 bases, the J end lost 3 bases, and 15 bases lay between the germline ends. CDR3 in amino acids: CASSPRRGDNQPQHF. The CDR3, as DNA: TGTGCCAGCAGCCCCCGACGGGGAGACAATCAGCCCCAGCATTTT.

The sample holds one count of this clone. Here the CDR3 reads CSADRAGGYTF. The CDR3 DNA reads TGCAGTGCTGACAGGGCGGGAGGCTACACCTTC. This chain joins TRBV20-1 and TRBJ1-2; TRBD1 aligns across 7 bases. The CDR3 is 11 residues long. The ends lost 5 bases at V and 8 bases at J; junction bases unmatched: 5. Germline V gene data show CDR1 as DFQATT and CDR2 as SNEGSKA (reference sequence).

The genes are TRBV5-6 and TRBJ2-4, with TRBD2 matching over 9 bases. Germline-derived CDR1 and CDR2 are SGHDT and YYEEEE. J gave up 4 bases and V 2 bases, and 13 bases lay outside the gene matches. There are 18 residues in the CDR3. In nucleotides, the CDR3 is TGTGCCAGCAGCTTTAGATCCTGGCGGGAGGGCTTGAAAAACATTCAGTACTTC. Translated, it gives CASSFRSWREGLKNIQYF.

The chain is built from TRBV11-3 and TRBJ2-2; TRBD2 agrees at 7 bases. The J segment lost 3 bases and the V segment lost 5 bases, leaving 6 bases of the junction unmatched. The germline gives CDR1 SGHNT, CDR2 YENEEA. This CDR3 contains 15 residues. The CDR3 DNA reads as TGTGCCAGCAGCCCCAGCGGGAAGCACACCGGGGAGCTGTTTTTT. Its protein product is CASSPSGKHTGELFF.

V is TRBV6-5 and J is TRBJ2-3; D not certain. Germline V gives CDR1 MNHEY, CDR2 SVGAGI. The CDR3 extends over 13 amino acids. Trimming left V 0 bases short and J 10 bases short, with 11 bases between. CDR3 in amino acids: CASSYSIEEPQYF. The CDR3 DNA sequence: TGTGCCAGCAGTTACTCTATTGAGGAACCGCAGTATTTT.

CDR3 nucleotide sequence: TGTGCCAGCAGCTACACCGTTCCGGGACTAGTAACAGATACGCAGTATTTT. Its protein is CASSYTVPGLVTDTQYF. The rearrangement uses TRBV7-8 and TRBJ2-3, with 8 positions matching TRBD2. Germline V lookup: CDR1 SGHVS, CDR2 FQNEAQ. Unmatched junction bases numbered 12, after V lost 4 bases and J lost 3 bases. This CDR3 comprises 17 residues.

The rearrangement uses TRBV5-6 and TRBJ1-5; D call uncertain. The CDR3 covers 15 residues. Germline CDR1 reads SGHDT; CDR2 reads YYEEEE. Trimming shortened V by 1 base and J by 1 base, and 9 bases separated the two germline ends. As DNA, the CDR3 is TGTGCCAGCAGCTTGTCCCTCAGAAGCAATCAGCCCCAGCATTTT. As protein: CASSLSLRSNQPQHF. Complete variable domain (other parts from reference TRBV5-6 and TRBJ1-5): DAGVTQSPTHLIKTRGQQVTLRCSPKSGHDTVSWYQQALGQGPQFIFQYYEEEERQRGNFPDRFSGHQFPNYSSELNVNALLLGDSALYLCASSLSLRSNQPQHFGDGTRLSIL.

Here the CDR3 reads CAWSQGFGNTIYF. CDR3 coding DNA: TGTGCCTGGAGCCAGGGTTTTGGAAACACCATATATTTT. The chain is built from TRBV30 and TRBJ1-3; maybe TRBD1 (5 bases). The CDR3 sequence is 13 residues long. The V gene lost 3 bases and the J gene lost 3 bases, with 9 bases spanning the gap. Looked up from germline, CDR1 is GTSNPN and CDR2 is SVGIG (reference sequence).

This sequence joins TRBV3-1 (or the pseudogene TRBV3-2) and TRBJ2-1; 7 bases fit TRBD2. Germline V gene lookup returns CDR1 LGHDT and CDR2 YNNKEL (reference sequence). The CDR3 extends over 14 amino acids. Trimming took 7 bases from V and 6 from J; bases not matched to a gene: 9. The CDR3 loop reads CASNVFASGNEQFF. The DNA of the CDR3 is TGTGCCAGCAATGTCTTCGCTAGCGGCAATGAGCAGTTCTTC.

The rearrangement joins TRBV19 to TRBJ2-3; TRBD1 matches at 8 bases. CDR1 and CDR2 from the germline V gene are LNHDA and SQIVND (reference sequence). The J segment lost 2 bases and the V segment lost 4 bases, leaving 11 bases of the junction unmatched. This CDR3 has 17 amino acids. The CDR3: CASSTPRTGSFTDTQYF. The CDR3 region has the DNA TGTGCCAGTAGTACCCCTCGGACAGGGTCCTTCACAGATACGCAGTATTTT.

This clone was counted between two and nine times. The V call is TRBV5-4, the J call TRBJ2-3; D might be TRBD2 (5 bases). This CDR3 contains 15 residues. CDR1 is SGHNT, CDR2 YYREEE, per germline (reference sequence). The germline V and J ends were trimmed by 2 bases and 4 bases, with 14 bases remaining between them. The CDR3 DNA follows: TGTGCCAGCAGCTTAGGGAGAGAGGGCCCAGATACGCAGTATTTT. It yields the protein CASSLGREGPDTQYF.